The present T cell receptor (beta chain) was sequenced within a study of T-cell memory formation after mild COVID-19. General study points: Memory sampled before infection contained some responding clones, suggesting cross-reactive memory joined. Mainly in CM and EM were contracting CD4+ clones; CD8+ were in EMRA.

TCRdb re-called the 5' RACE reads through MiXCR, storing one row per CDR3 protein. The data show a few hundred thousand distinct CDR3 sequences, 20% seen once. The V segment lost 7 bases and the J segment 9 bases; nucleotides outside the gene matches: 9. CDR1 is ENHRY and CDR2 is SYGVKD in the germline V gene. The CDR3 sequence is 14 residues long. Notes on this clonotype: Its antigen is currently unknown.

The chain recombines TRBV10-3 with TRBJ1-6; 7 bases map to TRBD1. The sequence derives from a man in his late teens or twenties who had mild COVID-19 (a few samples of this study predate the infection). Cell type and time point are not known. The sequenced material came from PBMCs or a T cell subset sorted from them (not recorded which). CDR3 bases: TGTGCCATCAAATTAGACAGGGATGCTTCACCCCTCCACTTT. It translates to CAIKLDRDASPLHF.